This T cell receptor beta chain was captured by sequencing in a study of CXCR3-negative and CXCR3-positive naive CD8 T cells. Findings of the study overall: TRB CDR3 hydrophobicity was greater in CXCR3-positive naive cells than in CXCR3-negative naive cells. Both of the naive subsets showed about the same high diversity, but memory CD8+ cells had much less.

Comment on this clonotype: Its specificity is not known.

The CDR3 contains 15 residues. Germline loops: CDR1 SEHNR, CDR2 FQNEAQ (reference sequence). The libraries of TRB cDNA were constructed through 5' RACE using UMI labels. With the 5' RACE reads reprocessed, TCRdb shows one record per CDR3 protein and no DNA. The table lists some 45,000 distinct CDR3 sequences. The sequence was obtained from a human donor in good health. Some clones in this sample may be carry-over from other donors' samples. The rearrangement links TRBV7-9 to TRBJ2-2; there is no DNA to check the TCRdb D call of TRBD1. Material: naive CXCR3- CD8+ T cells from blood. Subset in this sample: CD45RO-CCR7+CD27+CD95- naive CD8+ T cells lacking CXCR3 (TNR3-). The CDR3 loop is CASSSTEASTGELFF.